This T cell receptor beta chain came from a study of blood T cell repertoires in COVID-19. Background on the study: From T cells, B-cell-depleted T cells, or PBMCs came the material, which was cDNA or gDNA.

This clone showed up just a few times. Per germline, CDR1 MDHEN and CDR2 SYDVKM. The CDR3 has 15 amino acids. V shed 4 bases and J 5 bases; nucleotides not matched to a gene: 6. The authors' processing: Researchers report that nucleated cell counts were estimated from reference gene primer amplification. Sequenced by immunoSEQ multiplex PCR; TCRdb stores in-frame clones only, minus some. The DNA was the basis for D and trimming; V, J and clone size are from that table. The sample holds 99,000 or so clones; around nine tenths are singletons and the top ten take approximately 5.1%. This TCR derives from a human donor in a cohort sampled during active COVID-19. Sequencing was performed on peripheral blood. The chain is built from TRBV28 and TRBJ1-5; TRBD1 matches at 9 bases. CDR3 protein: CASSSNRGQDQPQHF. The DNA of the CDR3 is TGTGCCAGCAGTTCGAACAGGGGGCAGGATCAGCCCCAGCATTTT.